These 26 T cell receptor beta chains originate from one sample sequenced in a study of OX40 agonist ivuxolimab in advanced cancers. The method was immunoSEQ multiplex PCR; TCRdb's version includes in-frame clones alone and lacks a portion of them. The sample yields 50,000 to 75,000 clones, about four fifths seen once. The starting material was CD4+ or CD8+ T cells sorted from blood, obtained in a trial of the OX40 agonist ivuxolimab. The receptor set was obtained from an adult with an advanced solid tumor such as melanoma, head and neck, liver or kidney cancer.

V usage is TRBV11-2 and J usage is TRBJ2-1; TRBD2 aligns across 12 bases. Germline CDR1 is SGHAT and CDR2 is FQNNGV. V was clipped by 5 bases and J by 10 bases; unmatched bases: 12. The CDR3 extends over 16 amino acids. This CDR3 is CASSHPDRTSGIEQFF. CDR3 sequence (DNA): TGTGCCAGCAGCCACCCCGACCGGACTAGCGGGATAGAGCAGTTCTTC.

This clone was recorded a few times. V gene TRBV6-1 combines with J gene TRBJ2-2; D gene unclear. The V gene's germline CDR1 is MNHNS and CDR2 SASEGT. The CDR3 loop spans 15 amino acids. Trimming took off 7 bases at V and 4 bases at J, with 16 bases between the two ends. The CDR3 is CASTVRAGGTGELFF. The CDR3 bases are TGTGCCAGCACAGTCCGGGCTGGTGGCACCGGGGAGCTGTTTTTT.

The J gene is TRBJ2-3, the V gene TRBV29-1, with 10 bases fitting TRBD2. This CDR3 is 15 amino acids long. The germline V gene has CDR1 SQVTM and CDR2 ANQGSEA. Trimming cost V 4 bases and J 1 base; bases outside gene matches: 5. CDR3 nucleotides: TGCAGCGTTGCGGTTCTAGCGGGGGGCACAGATACGCAGTATTTT. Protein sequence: CSVAVLAGGTDTQYF.

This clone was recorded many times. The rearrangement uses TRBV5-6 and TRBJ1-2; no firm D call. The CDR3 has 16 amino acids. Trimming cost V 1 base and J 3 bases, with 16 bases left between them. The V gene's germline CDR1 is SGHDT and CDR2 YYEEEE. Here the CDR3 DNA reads TGTGCCAGCAGCTTGATACAGACTTTCCAGGACTATGGCTACACCTTC. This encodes CASSLIQTFQDYGYTF. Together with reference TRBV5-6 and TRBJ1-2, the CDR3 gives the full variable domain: DAGVTQSPTHLIKTRGQQVTLRCSPKSGHDTVSWYQQALGQGPQFIFQYYEEEERQRGNFPDRFSGHQFPNYSSELNVNALLLGDSALYLCASSLIQTFQDYGYTFGSGTRLTVV.

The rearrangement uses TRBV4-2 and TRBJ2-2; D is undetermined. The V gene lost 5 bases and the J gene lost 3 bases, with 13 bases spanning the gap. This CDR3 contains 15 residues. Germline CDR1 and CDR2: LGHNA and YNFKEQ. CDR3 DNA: TGTGCCAGCAGCGACCTGGTGATCGACACCGGGGAGCTGTTTTTT. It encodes CASSDLVIDTGELFF.

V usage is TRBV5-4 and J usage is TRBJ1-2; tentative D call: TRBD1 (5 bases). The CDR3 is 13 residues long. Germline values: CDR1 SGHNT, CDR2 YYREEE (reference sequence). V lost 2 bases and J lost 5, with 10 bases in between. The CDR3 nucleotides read TGTGCCAGCAGCTTTTACGGGGGGTATGGCTACACCTTC. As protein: CASSFYGGYGYTF. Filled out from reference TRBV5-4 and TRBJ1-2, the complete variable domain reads ETGVTQSPTHLIKTRGQQVTLRCSSQSGHNTVSWYQQALGQGPQFIFQYYREEENGRGNFPPRFSGLQFPNYSSELNVNALELDDSALYLCASSFYGGYGYTFGSGTRLTVV.

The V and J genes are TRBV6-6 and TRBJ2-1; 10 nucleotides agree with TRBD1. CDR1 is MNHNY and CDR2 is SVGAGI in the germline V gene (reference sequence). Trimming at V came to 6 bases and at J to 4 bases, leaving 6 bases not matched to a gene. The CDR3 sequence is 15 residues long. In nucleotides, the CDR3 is TGTGCCAGCAGAAGGACAGGGGGGCGGTACAATGAGCAGTTCTTC. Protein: CASRRTGGRYNEQFF.

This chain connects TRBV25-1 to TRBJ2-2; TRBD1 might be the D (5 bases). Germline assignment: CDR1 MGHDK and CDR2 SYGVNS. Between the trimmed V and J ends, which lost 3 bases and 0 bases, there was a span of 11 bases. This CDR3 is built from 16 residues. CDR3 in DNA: TGTGCCAGCAGTGACGACAGAGCCGCGAACACCGGGGAGCTGTTTTTT. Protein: CASSDDRAANTGELFF.

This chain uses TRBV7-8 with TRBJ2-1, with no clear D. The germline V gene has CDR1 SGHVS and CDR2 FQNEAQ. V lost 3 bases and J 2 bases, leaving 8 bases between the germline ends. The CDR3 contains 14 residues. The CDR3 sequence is CASSLENTYNEQFF. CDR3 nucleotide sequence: TGTGCCAGCAGCTTGGAGAACACCTACAATGAGCAGTTCTTC.

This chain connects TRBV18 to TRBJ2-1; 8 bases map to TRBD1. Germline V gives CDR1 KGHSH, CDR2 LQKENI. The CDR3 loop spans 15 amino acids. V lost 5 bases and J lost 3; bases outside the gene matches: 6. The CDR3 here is CASSEGTGNYNEQFF. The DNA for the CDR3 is TGTGCCAGCTCAGAGGGGACAGGAAACTACAATGAGCAGTTCTTC.

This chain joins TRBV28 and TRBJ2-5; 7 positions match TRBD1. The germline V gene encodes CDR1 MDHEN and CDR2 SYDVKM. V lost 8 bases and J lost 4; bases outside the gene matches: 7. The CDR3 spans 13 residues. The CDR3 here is CASGTGVPETQYF. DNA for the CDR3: TGTGCCAGCGGTACAGGGGTTCCAGAGACCCAGTACTTC.

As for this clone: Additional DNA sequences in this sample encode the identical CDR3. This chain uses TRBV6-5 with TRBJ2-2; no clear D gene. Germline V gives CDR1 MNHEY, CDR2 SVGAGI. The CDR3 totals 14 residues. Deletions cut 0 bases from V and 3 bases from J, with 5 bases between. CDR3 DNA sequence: TGTGCCAGCAGTTACTCTCGGGACACCGGGGAGCTGTTTTTT. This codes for CASSYSRDTGELFF.

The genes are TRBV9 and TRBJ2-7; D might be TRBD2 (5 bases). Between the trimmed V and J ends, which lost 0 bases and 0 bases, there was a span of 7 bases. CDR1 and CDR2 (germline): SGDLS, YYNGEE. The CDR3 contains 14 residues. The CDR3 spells CASSVGETSYEQYF. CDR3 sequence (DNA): TGTGCCAGCAGCGTAGGGGAGACCTCCTACGAGCAGTACTTC.

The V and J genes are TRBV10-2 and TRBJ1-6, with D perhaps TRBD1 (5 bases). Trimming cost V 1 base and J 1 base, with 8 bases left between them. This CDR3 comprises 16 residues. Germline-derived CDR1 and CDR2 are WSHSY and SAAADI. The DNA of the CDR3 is TGCGCCAGCAGTGAGTGGGGGAGTTCCTATAATTCACCCCTCCACTTT. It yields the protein CASSEWGSSYNSPLHF.

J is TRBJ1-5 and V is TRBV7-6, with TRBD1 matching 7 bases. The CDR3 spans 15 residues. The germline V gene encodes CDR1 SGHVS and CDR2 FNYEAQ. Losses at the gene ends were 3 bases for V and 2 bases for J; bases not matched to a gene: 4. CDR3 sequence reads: CASSFLTGGNQPQHF. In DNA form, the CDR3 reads TGTGCCAGCAGCTTCCTCACAGGGGGCAATCAGCCCCAGCATTTT.

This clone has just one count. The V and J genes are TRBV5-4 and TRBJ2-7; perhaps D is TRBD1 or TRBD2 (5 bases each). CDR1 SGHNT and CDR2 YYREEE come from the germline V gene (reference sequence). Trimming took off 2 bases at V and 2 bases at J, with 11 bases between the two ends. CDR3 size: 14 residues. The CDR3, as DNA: TGTGCCAGCAGCTTCGGGACCGAACCCTACGAGCAGTACTTC. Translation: CASSFGTEPYEQYF.

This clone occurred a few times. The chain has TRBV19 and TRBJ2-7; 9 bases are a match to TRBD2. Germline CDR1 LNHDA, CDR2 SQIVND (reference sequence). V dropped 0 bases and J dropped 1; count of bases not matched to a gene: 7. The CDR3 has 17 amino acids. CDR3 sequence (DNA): TGTGCCAGTAGTATAGAGGCGACTAGCGGAGTATCCTACGAGCAGTACTTC. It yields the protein CASSIEATSGVSYEQYF.

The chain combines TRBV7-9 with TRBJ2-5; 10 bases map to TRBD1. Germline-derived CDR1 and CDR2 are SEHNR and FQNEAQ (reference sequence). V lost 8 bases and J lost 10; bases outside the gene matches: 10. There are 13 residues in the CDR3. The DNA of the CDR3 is TGTGCCAGCGAACTGACAGGGGGCAATGGCCAGTACTTC. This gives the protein CASELTGGNGQYF.

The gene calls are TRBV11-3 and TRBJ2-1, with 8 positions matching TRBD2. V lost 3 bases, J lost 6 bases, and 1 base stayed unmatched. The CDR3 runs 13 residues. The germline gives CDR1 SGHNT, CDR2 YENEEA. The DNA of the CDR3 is TGTGCCAGCAGCTTTACTAGCGGCAATGAGCAGTTCTTC. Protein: CASSFTSGNEQFF.

CDR3 residues: CASSLLRGNSSGNTIYF. The CDR3, as DNA: TGTGCCAGCAGCTTACTCAGAGGGAATAGCTCTGGAAACACCATATATTTT. The rearrangement joins TRBV11-2 to TRBJ1-3; D gene unclear. Trimming took off 2 bases at V and 0 bases at J, with 14 bases between the two ends. CDR1 is SGHAT, CDR2 FQNNGV, per germline. The CDR3 loop spans 17 amino acids.

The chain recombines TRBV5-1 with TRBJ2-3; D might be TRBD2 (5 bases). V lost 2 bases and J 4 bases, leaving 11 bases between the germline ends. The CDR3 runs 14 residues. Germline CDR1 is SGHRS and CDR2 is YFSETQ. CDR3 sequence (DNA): TGCGCCAGCAGCTTCTCCTACGGGGCAGATACGCAGTATTTT. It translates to CASSFSYGADTQYF.

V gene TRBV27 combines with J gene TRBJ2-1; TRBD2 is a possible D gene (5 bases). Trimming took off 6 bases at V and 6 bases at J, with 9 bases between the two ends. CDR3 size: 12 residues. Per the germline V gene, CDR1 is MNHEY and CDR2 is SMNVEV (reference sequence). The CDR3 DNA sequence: TGTGCCAGCAGGGACTTGTTCAATGAGCAGTTCTTC. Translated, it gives CASRDLFNEQFF.

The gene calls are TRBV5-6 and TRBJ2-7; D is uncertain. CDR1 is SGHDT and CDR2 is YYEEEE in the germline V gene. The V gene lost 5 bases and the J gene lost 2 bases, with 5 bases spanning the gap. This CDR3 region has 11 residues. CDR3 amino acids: CASSSTYEQYF. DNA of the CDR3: TGTGCCAGCAGTTCGACCTACGAGCAGTACTTC.

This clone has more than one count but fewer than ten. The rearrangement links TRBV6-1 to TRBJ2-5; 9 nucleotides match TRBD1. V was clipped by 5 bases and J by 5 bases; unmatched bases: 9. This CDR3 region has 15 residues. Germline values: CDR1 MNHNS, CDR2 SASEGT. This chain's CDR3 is CASSSPGQGWETQYF. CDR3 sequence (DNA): TGTGCCAGCAGTTCGCCGGGACAGGGATGGGAGACCCAGTACTTC.

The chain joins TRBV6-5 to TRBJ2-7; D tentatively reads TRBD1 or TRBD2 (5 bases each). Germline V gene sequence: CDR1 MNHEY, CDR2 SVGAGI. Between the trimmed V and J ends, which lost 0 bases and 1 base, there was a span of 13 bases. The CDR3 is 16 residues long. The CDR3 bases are TGTGCCAGCAGTTACTCCGTCAGGGAGTCTTCCTACGAGCAGTACTTC. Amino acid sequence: CASSYSVRESSYEQYF.

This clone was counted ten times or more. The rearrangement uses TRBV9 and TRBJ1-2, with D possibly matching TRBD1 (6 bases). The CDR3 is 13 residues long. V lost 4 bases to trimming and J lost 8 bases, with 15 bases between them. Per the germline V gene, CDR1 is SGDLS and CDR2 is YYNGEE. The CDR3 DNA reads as TGTGCCAGCAGCCCAGGGGTCCGGCGGGGCTACACCTTC. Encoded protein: CASSPGVRRGYTF.